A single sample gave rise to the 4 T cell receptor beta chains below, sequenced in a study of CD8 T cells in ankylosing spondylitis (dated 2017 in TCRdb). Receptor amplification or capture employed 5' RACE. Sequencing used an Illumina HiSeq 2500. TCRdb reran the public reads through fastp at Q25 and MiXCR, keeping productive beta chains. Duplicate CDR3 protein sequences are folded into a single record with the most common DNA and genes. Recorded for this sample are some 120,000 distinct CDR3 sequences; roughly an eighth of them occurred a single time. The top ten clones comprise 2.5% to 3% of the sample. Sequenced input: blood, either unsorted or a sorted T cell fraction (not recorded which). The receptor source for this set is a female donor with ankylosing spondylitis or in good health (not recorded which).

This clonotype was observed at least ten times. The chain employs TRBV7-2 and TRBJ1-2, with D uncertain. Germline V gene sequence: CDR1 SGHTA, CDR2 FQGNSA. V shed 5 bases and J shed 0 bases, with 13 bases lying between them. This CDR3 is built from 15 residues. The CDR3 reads CASSPRSSPNYGYTF. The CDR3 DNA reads TGTGCCAGCAGCCCTCGATCCTCACCTAACTATGGCTACACCTTC.

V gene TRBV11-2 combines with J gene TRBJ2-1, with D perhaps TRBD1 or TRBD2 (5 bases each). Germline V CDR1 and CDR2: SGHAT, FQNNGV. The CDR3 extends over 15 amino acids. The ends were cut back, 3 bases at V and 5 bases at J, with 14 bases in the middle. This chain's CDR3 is CASSFGQGVNNEQFF. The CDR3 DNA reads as TGTGCCAGCAGCTTCGGGCAGGGAGTTAACAATGAGCAGTTCTTC.

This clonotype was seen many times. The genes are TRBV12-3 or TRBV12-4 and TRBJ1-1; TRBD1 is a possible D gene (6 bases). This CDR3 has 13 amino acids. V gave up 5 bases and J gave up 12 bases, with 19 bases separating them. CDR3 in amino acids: CASSPGPGGRSFF. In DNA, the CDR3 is TGTGCCAGCAGTCCCGGACCGGGGGGCCGGTCTTTCTTT.

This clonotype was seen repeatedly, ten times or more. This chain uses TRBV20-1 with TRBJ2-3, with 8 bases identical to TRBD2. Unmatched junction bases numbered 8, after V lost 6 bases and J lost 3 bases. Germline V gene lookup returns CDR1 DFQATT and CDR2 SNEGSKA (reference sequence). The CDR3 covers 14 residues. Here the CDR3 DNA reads TGCAGTGCCCGGGGGGGGGCCTCTACAGATACGCAGTATTTT. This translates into CSARGGASTDTQYF.